This T cell receptor (beta chain) was sequenced for a study of OX40 agonist ivuxolimab in advanced cancers. Sequencing was performed with immunoSEQ multiplex PCR; in TCRdb, only in-frame clones are kept and a portion is missing. Of about 50,000 clones listed, nearly 85% are singletons. CDR3 length: 15 residues. Trimming cost V 5 bases and J 1 base; bases outside gene matches: 6. Germline V gene lookup returns CDR1 SNHLY and CDR2 FYNNEI. In its sample, this clone was seen once. The receptor comes from an adult with an advanced solid tumor such as melanoma, head and neck, liver or kidney cancer. The specimen was CD4+ or CD8+ T cells sorted from blood, collected in a trial of the OX40 agonist ivuxolimab. The V call is TRBV2, the J call TRBJ2-3; 7 bases are a match to TRBD1. CDR3: CASSRGDRGTDTQYF. CDR3 nucleotides: TGTGCCAGCAGTCGGGGTGACAGGGGCACAGATACGCAGTATTTT.